The rows below give T cell receptor beta chains drawn from one sample of a study of blood T cells in healthy people across ages. Each CDR3 protein gets one entry after TCRdb re-called the 5' RACE reads with MiXCR. The table has 1.5 million to 2 million distinct CDR3 sequences, roughly 27% seen once; the top ten hold 7% to 9%. Sequencing was performed on blood. These receptor sequences come from a woman in her twenties or thirties in good health. Each CDR3 is given with its conserved first and last residue. The order of the fields is J gene, V gene, clone size, D gene, CDR3 protein, CDR3 DNA. D genes are given only for firm matches. Only part of the rows carry a size: once, few, many, or a class if the clone is expanded.

>TRBJ2-1|TRBV10-3|-|TRBD2
CAISGAGGSSYNEQFF
TGTGCCATCAGTGGAGCGGGGGGGTCGTCCTACAATGAGCAGTTCTTC
>TRBJ2-1|TRBV7-2|-|TRBD2
CASSSSGGLEQFF
TGCGCCAGCAGCTCCTCGGGGGGACTGGAGCAGTTCTTC
>TRBJ2-1|TRBV20-1|few|TRBD2
CSATGLAGYNEQFF
TGCAGTGCAACCGGACTAGCGGGTTACAATGAGCAGTTCTTC
>TRBJ2-7|TRBV28|-|-
CASSLNRGPTYEQYF
TGTGCCAGCAGTCTGAATCGGGGCCCCACCTACGAGCAGTACTTC
>TRBJ1-2|TRBV2|few|-
CASSTLEANYGYTF
TGTGCCAGCAGTACCTTGGAAGCCAACTATGGCTACACCTTC
>TRBJ2-1|TRBV27|few|-
CASSLPRDNEQFF
TGTGCCAGCAGTTTACCCAGGGATAATGAGCAGTTCTTC
>TRBJ2-6|TRBV4-1|many|-
CASSRPDSSGANVLTF
TGCGCCAGCAGCCGACCCGACAGCTCTGGGGCCAACGTCCTGACTTTC
>TRBJ2-1|TRBV4-2|few|TRBD2
CASSQETSGGPGRVNKQFF
TGTGCCAGCAGCCAAGAAACTAGCGGGGGGCCAGGGCGTGTGAATAAGCAGTTCTTC
>TRBJ2-7|TRBV5-6|once|-
CASSFSWGGAYNEQYF
TGTGCCAGCAGCTTTTCGTGGGGGGGCGCCTACAATGAGCAGTACTTC
>TRBJ2-3|TRBV11-2|few|TRBD1
CASSLGQGGDLGGTDTQYF
TGTGCCAGCAGCTTGGGACAGGGAGGTGATCTTGGTGGCACAGATACGCAGTATTTT
>TRBJ2-7|TRBV4-3|-|-
CASSQDWPQLVTYEQYF
TGCGCCAGCAGCCAAGATTGGCCCCAACTAGTCACCTACGAGCAGTACTTC
>TRBJ1-2|TRBV9|-|TRBD1
CAGSVGGTGGPYGYTF
TGTGCCGGCAGCGTAGGTGGGACAGGGGGCCCCTATGGCTACACCTTC
>TRBJ2-1|TRBV7-9|many|TRBD2
CASSLEAGAPNEQFF
TGTGCCAGCAGCTTAGAAGCGGGAGCCCCCAATGAGCAGTTCTTC
>TRBJ1-2|TRBV5-6|few|TRBD1
CASSSTQGVYGYTF
TGTGCCAGCAGCTCCACCCAGGGGGTCTATGGCTACACCTTC
>TRBJ2-1|TRBV20-1|few|TRBD2
CSARDGTSGNEQFF
TGCAGTGCTAGAGATGGGACTAGCGGTAATGAGCAGTTCTTC
>TRBJ1-1|TRBV2|few|TRBD1
CASSRLGTVNTEAFF
TGTGCCAGCAGTAGGCTTGGGACAGTGAACACTGAAGCTTTCTTT
>TRBJ1-2|TRBV29-1|few|TRBD1
CSAERDREGYTF
TGCAGCGCCGAACGGGACAGGGAAGGCTACACCTTC
>TRBJ1-1|TRBV5-1|few|-
CASRQEENTEAFF
TGCGCCAGCCGGCAGGAGGAGAACACTGAAGCTTTCTTT
>TRBJ2-3|TRBV9|many|-
CASSVDLGTQYF
TGTGCCAGCAGCGTAGATCTAGGCACGCAGTATTTT
>TRBJ2-1|TRBV20-1|few|TRBD1
CSASYGTDNNEQFF
TGCAGTGCCTCCTACGGGACAGATAACAATGAGCAGTTCTTC
>TRBJ2-3|TRBV18|-|-
CASSPRGIGGTDTQYF
TGTGCCAGCTCACCTCGAGGGATTGGAGGCACAGATACGCAGTATTTT
>TRBJ2-3|TRBV14|-|-
CASSQGPATTDTQYF
TGTGCCAGCAGCCAAGGACCAGCTACCACAGATACGCAGTATTTT
>TRBJ2-1|TRBV7-2|-|-
CASRRGPESPIKNEQFF
TGTGCCAGCAGACGTGGACCCGAGTCCCCAATTAAGAATGAGCAGTTCTTC
>TRBJ2-1|TRBV12-3/TRBV12-4|-|TRBD1
CASSSGQSGYNEQFF
TGTGCCAGCAGCTCGGGACAGAGTGGTTACAATGAGCAGTTCTTC
>TRBJ2-5|TRBV10-3|few|TRBD2
CAIRGVEETQYF
TGTGCCATCCGGGGGGTTGAGGAGACCCAGTACTTC
>TRBJ2-1|TRBV2|few|-
CASSSPGDSEQFF
TGTGCCAGCAGTTCACCAGGGGACTCTGAGCAGTTCTTC
>TRBJ2-1|TRBV6-4|many|-
CASSALLGGEQFF
TGTGCCAGCAGTGCCCTCTTGGGCGGTGAGCAGTTCTTC
>TRBJ2-7|TRBV5-1|many|TRBD2
CASSSGTSGIYEQYF
TGCGCCAGCAGCTCCGGGACTAGCGGGATCTACGAGCAGTACTTC
>TRBJ1-5|TRBV20-1|few|-
CSASGDSGNQPQHF
TGCAGTGCTAGTGGAGACAGTGGCAATCAGCCCCAGCATTTT
>TRBJ1-4|TRBV20-1|-|-
CSATAGSTNEKLFF
TGCAGTGCTACCGCAGGCTCAACTAATGAAAAACTGTTTTTT
>TRBJ1-3|TRBV29-1|once|-
CSVKTDSSGNTIYF
TGCAGCGTTAAGACAGACAGCTCTGGAAACACCATATATTTT
>TRBJ1-4|TRBV20-1|once|-
CSARRGTGEKLFF
TGCAGTGCTAGAAGGGGAACAGGTGAAAAACTGTTTTTT
>TRBJ1-2|TRBV29-1|-|-
CSVGRAGTYGYTF
TGCAGCGTGGGGCGGGCAGGGACCTATGGCTACACCTTC
>TRBJ2-3|TRBV2|-|TRBD2
CASSILAGGVDTQYF
TGTGCCAGCAGTATACTAGCGGGAGGTGTAGATACGCAGTATTTT
>TRBJ2-7|TRBV3-1|many|TRBD1
CASTTGTGYSEQYF
TGTGCCAGCACGACCGGGACAGGGTACTCCGAGCAGTACTTC
>TRBJ2-7|TRBV4-1|many|-
CASSQTRGYEQYF
TGCGCCAGCAGCCAAACCCGAGGCTACGAGCAGTACTTC
>TRBJ2-3|TRBV7-9|-|TRBD2
CASRSGTSGVSTDTQYF
TGTGCCAGCAGATCCGGGACTAGCGGTGTTAGCACAGATACGCAGTATTTT
>TRBJ1-1|TRBV2|-|TRBD1
CASSNPGQGMGTEAFF
TGTGCCAGCAGTAACCCGGGACAGGGGATGGGCACTGAAGCTTTCTTT
>TRBJ2-5|TRBV6-5|many|TRBD1
CASSRQGSYQETQYF
TGTGCCAGCAGTCGACAGGGAAGTTACCAAGAGACCCAGTACTTC
>TRBJ1-2|TRBV12-3/TRBV12-4|-|-
CASSQREGWGYGYTF
TGTGCCAGCAGTCAGCGTGAGGGGTGGGGCTATGGCTACACCTTC
>TRBJ2-4|TRBV28|many|-
CASSLGGSGHFKYF
TGTGCCAGCAGTTTAGGGGGTAGCGGTCATTTTAAGTACTTC
>TRBJ1-2|TRBV29-1|many|-
CSVEGTSRYGYTF
TGCAGCGTTGAGGGGACTTCCCGTTATGGCTACACCTTC